The 16 T cell receptor beta chains presented below share a single source sample, sequenced in a study of blood T cell repertoires in COVID-19. The method was immunoSEQ multiplex PCR; TCRdb's version includes in-frame clones alone and lacks a portion of them. The sample yields approximately 90,000 clones, 70% to 85% seen once. Sample: peripheral blood. Every receptor here comes from a human donor in a cohort sampled during active COVID-19.

The chain couples TRBV9 to TRBJ1-4; D remains ambiguous. The CDR3 is 15 amino acids. Trimming shortened V by 4 bases and J by 12 bases, and 22 bases separated the two germline ends. Germline CDR1 is SGDLS and CDR2 is YYNGEE. CDR3 DNA sequence: TGTGCCAGCAGCCCCCGGGTTGTAGGCTCTCCGGAACTGTTTTTT. Its protein is CASSPRVVGSPELFF.

The chain has TRBV29-1 and TRBJ2-1; TRBD2 matches at 7 bases. The J segment lost 1 base and the V segment lost 7 bases, leaving 13 bases of the junction unmatched. Germline values: CDR1 SQVTM, CDR2 ANQGSEA. The CDR3 runs 16 residues. The CDR3 sequence: CSAWGGSGRSYNEQFF. In DNA form, the CDR3 reads TGCAGCGCATGGGGCGGGAGTGGTCGGTCCTACAATGAGCAGTTCTTC.

The chain has TRBV9 and TRBJ1-6; possible D gene TRBD1, 5 bases. Germline V gives CDR1 SGDLS, CDR2 YYNGEE. The CDR3 has 16 residues. Trimming pared 3 bases from V and 12 bases from J, leaving 22 bases between. CDR3 in DNA: TGTGCCAGCAGCGCCAGTGGGACGGCTCGGGGGAGACCCCTCCACTTT. Translation: CASSASGTARGRPLHF. Looking up the rest from reference TRBV9 and TRBJ1-6 gives the full variable domain: DSGVTQTPKHLITATGQRVTLRCSPRSGDLSVYWYQQSLDQGLQFLIQYYNGEERAKGNILERFSAQQFPDLHSELNLSSLELGDSALYFCASSASGTARGRPLHFGNGTRLTVT.

This clone was counted once. This chain joins TRBV27 and TRBJ1-5; D perhaps matches TRBD1 (6 bases). Per the germline V gene, CDR1 is MNHEY and CDR2 is SMNVEV (reference sequence). The V and J ends lost 6 bases and 8 bases respectively, with 20 bases between them. The CDR3 loop spans 15 amino acids. In DNA form, the CDR3 reads TGTGCCAGCAGGCCGGACAGAGTTCTAGGGGAGCCCCAGCATTTT. Amino acid sequence: CASRPDRVLGEPQHF.

This chain connects TRBV5-4 to TRBJ1-3; 9 nucleotides agree with TRBD1. Trimming at V came to 5 bases and at J to 0 bases, leaving 6 bases not matched to a gene. The germline V gene has CDR1 SGHNT and CDR2 YYREEE (reference sequence). CDR3 length: 16 amino acids. This chain's CDR3 is CASRRQGVRSGNTIYF. CDR3 sequence (DNA): TGTGCCAGCAGACGACAGGGGGTTCGCTCTGGAAACACCATATATTTT.

The J gene is TRBJ1-2, the V gene TRBV2; D gene ambiguous. Trimming stripped 1 base from V and 4 bases from J, with 4 bases between. Germline CDR1 and CDR2: SNHLY and FYNNEI. The CDR3 contains 12 residues. The CDR3 nucleotides are TGTGCCAGCAGTGAAGTCATCTATGGCTACACCTTC. Its translation: CASSEVIYGYTF.

The rearrangement uses TRBV21-1 and TRBJ2-7; whether TRBD2, the table's D call, matches the DNA was not checked. TRBV21-1 is a listed pseudogene. This CDR3 comprises 16 residues. The CDR3 DNA is TGTGCCAGCAGCGGAGCCCGGCGCCACCCCTCCTACGAGCAGTACTTC. Translated, it gives CASSGARRHPSYEQYF.

This chain uses TRBV7-6 with TRBJ2-1; TRBD1 agrees at 9 bases. Germline CDR1 reads SGHVS; CDR2 reads FNYEAQ. V trimming: 5 bases; J trimming: 10 bases; junction bases outside the gene matches: 15. The CDR3 covers 16 residues. CDR3 residues: CASSPRQGESAAEQFF. CDR3 in DNA: TGTGCCAGCAGCCCGAGACAGGGGGAGTCGGCAGCCGAGCAGTTCTTC.

This chain links TRBV12-3 or TRBV12-4 with TRBJ2-7; D remains ambiguous. Trimming left V 6 bases short and J 3 bases short, with 12 bases between. This CDR3 has 13 residues. The CDR3 region is CASSETPYYEQYF. The CDR3 DNA sequence: TGTGCCAGCAGCGAGACACCGTACTACGAGCAGTACTTC.

The rearrangement joins TRBV5-6 to TRBJ1-1; 7 bases match TRBD1. There are 15 residues in the CDR3. Trimming at V came to 4 bases and at J to 6 bases, leaving 12 bases not matched to a gene. The germline V gene encodes CDR1 SGHDT and CDR2 YYEEEE. The DNA of the CDR3 is TGTGCCAGCAGCATGGACCCCCGCGGGACAGCTGAAGCTTTCTTT. As protein: CASSMDPRGTAEAFF. Using reference TRBV5-6 and TRBJ1-1 for the parts outside the CDR3, the full variable domain is DAGVTQSPTHLIKTRGQQVTLRCSPKSGHDTVSWYQQALGQGPQFIFQYYEEEERQRGNFPDRFSGHQFPNYSSELNVNALLLGDSALYLCASSMDPRGTAEAFFGQGTRLTVV.

The chain carries TRBV6-5 and TRBJ1-4; 10 bases align to TRBD1. Trimming removed 5 bases from V and 6 bases from J; junction bases left unmatched: 6. The germline CDR1 and CDR2 sequences are MNHEY and SVGAGI. This CDR3 has 15 amino acids. The CDR3: CASSPLDRGYEKLFF. CDR3 coding DNA: TGTGCCAGCAGTCCCCTGGACAGGGGGTATGAAAAACTGTTTTTT.

The rearrangement joins TRBV6-5 to TRBJ2-2; D not certain. Germline V CDR1 and CDR2: MNHEY, SVGAGI. V was shortened by 7 bases and J by 1 base, with 10 bases between the two germline ends. There are 14 residues in the CDR3. Written as DNA, the CDR3 is TGTGCCAGCAACCCCCACGGGAACACCGGGGAGCTGTTTTTT. This gives the protein CASNPHGNTGELFF.

The rearrangement links TRBV5-4 to TRBJ2-2, with TRBD2 matching over 14 bases. The CDR3 consists of 19 residues. Germline CDR1 is SGHNT and CDR2 is YYREEE (reference sequence). The V and J ends lost 0 bases and 0 bases, in that order; junction bases with no gene match: 4. The CDR3 region has the DNA TGTGCCAGCAGCTTGGGACTAGCGGGGGGGCCAGCGAACACCGGGGAGCTGTTTTTT. This gives the protein CASSLGLAGGPANTGELFF. The full variable domain, with the rest looked up from reference TRBV5-4 and TRBJ2-2, is ETGVTQSPTHLIKTRGQQVTLRCSSQSGHNTVSWYQQALGQGPQFIFQYYREEENGRGNFPPRFSGLQFPNYSSELNVNALELDDSALYLCASSLGLAGGPANTGELFFGEGSRLTVL.

J is TRBJ1-1 and V is TRBV12-5; 7 nucleotides align to TRBD1. CDR1 and CDR2 from the germline V gene are LGHNT and FRNRAP. V was pared by 0 bases and J by 0 bases, with 13 bases of the junction left unmatched. This CDR3 is built from 19 residues. The CDR3: CASGLVLDRASIMNTEAFF. The CDR3, as DNA: TGTGCTAGTGGTTTGGTTCTTGACAGGGCATCCATCATGAACACTGAAGCTTTCTTT.

This rearrangement joins TRBV7-2 to TRBJ1-5, with D maybe TRBD1 (5 bases). Germline assignment: CDR1 SGHTA and CDR2 FQGNSA. Trimming cost V 3 bases and J 6 bases, with 15 bases left between them. This CDR3 region has 15 residues. CDR3 loop: CASSLVLGEVQPQHF. The CDR3 coding sequence is TGTGCCAGCAGCTTGGTTCTGGGGGAGGTTCAGCCCCAGCATTTT.

V usage is TRBV4-2 and J usage is TRBJ1-2, with a weak D call TRBD1 (6 bases). Looked up from germline, CDR1 is LGHNA and CDR2 is YNFKEQ. V was clipped by 0 bases and J by 0 bases, with 17 bases between them. CDR3 length: 18 residues. CDR3 sequence reads: CASSQDNGRGFANYGYTF. The CDR3 DNA reads TGTGCCAGCAGCCAAGATAATGGCAGGGGTTTCGCTAACTATGGCTACACCTTC.